This TCR beta chain stems from a study of identifying expanded T cells in peripheral blood. The CDR3 totals 16 residues. Germline V CDR1 and CDR2: MNHEY, SMNVEV (reference sequence). Trimming took off 3 bases at V and 2 bases at J, with 17 bases between the two ends. Study-wide points: Clone count variance between roughly 2-week samples rose with total template count.

As regards this clone: Its antigen is still unknown.

Generated by immunoSEQ multiplex PCR, the TCRdb table keeps only in-frame clones and is missing some. This table holds about 100,000 clones, about 90% found once. This clonotype was obtained from a person between 18 and 70 years old in good health. The sample taken for sequencing was blood. V and J are TRBV27 and TRBJ2-7, with D tentatively TRBD2 (6 bases). In DNA form, the CDR3 reads TGTGCCAGCAGTTTTGGGGGGAGCGCCGTACCCTACGAGCAGTACTTC. It codes for CASSFGGSAVPYEQYF.